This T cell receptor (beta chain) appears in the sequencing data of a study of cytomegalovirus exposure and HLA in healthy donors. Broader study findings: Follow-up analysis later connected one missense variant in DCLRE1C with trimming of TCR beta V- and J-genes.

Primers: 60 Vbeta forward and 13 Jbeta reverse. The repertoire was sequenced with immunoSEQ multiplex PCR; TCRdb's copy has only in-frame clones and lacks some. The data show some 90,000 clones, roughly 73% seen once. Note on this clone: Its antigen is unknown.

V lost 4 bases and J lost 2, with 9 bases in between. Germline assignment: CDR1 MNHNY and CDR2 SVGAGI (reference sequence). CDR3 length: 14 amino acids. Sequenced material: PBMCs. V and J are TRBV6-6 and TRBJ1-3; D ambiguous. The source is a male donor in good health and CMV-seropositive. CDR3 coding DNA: TGTGCCAGCAGTTCAGCGGCAGCTGGAAACACCATATATTTT. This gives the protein CASSSAAAGNTIYF.